This T cell receptor (beta chain) was captured in a study of OX40 agonist ivuxolimab in advanced cancers. With regard to the full study: Ivuxolimab was an agonistic, fully human IgG2 monoclonal antibody directed against OX40 (CD134), a costimulatory receptor. Of the roughly 50 dose-escalation patients, hepatocellular carcinoma was present in around 20, melanoma in some 15, renal cell carcinoma in 9 and head and neck cancer in 9. The purpose of peripheral TCRbeta sequencing was to test whether ivuxolimab changed TCR sequence diversity and led to clonal T-cell expansion. Partial responses occurred in three dose-escalation patients, of whom one had hepatocellular carcinoma and two had cutaneous melanoma. In the dose-escalation cohort, approximately 82% of patients were male, and the mean age was around 60 years, with a range of roughly 23 to 85. Prior anti-PD-1, anti-PD-L1 or anti-CTLA-4 therapy was permitted, and checkpoint inhibitors had been received by approximately 39% of dose-escalation patients. The paper reports the monotherapy dose-escalation portion (N of about 47 patients) of the phase I ivuxolimab trial. Intravenous ivuxolimab was administered to patients every 2 weeks at six dose levels: 0.01, 0.1, 0.3, 1.5, 3 and 10 mg/kg. Points the paper makes about the study in general: Which antigens the clonally expanded peripheral T cells were specific for was not determined. On average, CD8+ T cells showed more expanded clones than CD4+ T cells after ivuxolimab. In partial responders in the 0.1-3.0 mg/kg groups, normalized peripheral clonal expansion was found to be among the lowest, especially among CD8+ T cells. At doses of 0.1 to 3.0 mg/kg, clonal expansion of both CD4+ and CD8+ T cells in blood was seen between baseline and week 6. Low levels of normalized T-cell clonal expansion were also seen in some patients who did not respond.

For sequencing of the TCRbeta CDR3 region, genomic DNA was extracted from the sorted cells. The immunoSEQ Assay was used to sequence the TCRbeta CDR3 regions. In its TCRdb copy, this immuneACCESS table keeps in-frame sequences only and misses some clones. Where compared with another copy, unresolved V genes explain less than half of these, and the others have no known cause. The sample profile shows more than 95,000 clones; roughly 90% of them were found once. The ten largest make up around 0.3% of the sample. This clone was picked up one time. Its recognized antigen is unknown. The input lacks base qualities; no much larger clone sits a single base away. Patients with a history of autoimmune disease or receiving systemic immunosuppression were excluded from the trial. In every dose cohort, peripheral blood was drawn for TCR sequencing at baseline, cycle 4 day 1, and cycle 7 day 1. Samples were obtained from an open-label, multicenter, first-in-human phase I dose-escalation trial of ivuxolimab. Adults with locally advanced or metastatic head and neck squamous cell, hepatocellular, melanoma or renal cell carcinoma were enrolled in the trial. Before TCR sequencing, CD4+ T cells and CD8+ T cells were sorted from peripheral blood as separate populations.

Specimen: CD4+ or CD8+ T cells sorted from blood, collected in a trial of the OX40 agonist ivuxolimab. The clonotype comes from an adult with an advanced solid tumor such as melanoma, head and neck, liver or kidney cancer.

CDR3 loop: CASSIRGQGSYEQYF. The base sequence is TGTGCCAGTAGTATACGGGGACAGGGCTCCTACGAGCAGTACTTC. This chain is built from TRBV19 and TRBJ2-7, and 9 junction bases match TRBD1. Unmatched junction bases come to 2, with V trimmed by 2 bases and J by 0 bases. Spanning cysteine to phenylalanine, the CDR3 consists of 15 amino acids. This entry keeps only the CDR3 DNA: 45 bases, framed from base 1. CDR1 and CDR2, per the germline V gene (reference sequence), are LNHDA and SQIVND.